These 26 T cell receptor beta chains originate from one sample sequenced in a study of early T cells in non-severe SARS-CoV-2 infection. TCRdb called the 5' RACE reads again in MiXCR, with one record for every CDR3 protein. The table records more than 50,000 distinct CDR3 sequences, less than 15% of them present only once. This specimen was whole blood, taken at baseline. These receptors all come from an adult who was a healthcare worker with PCR-confirmed SARS-CoV-2 infection or an uninfected control (not recorded which).

This clonotype was observed a few times. The chain combines TRBV4-3 with TRBJ2-3; a possible D gene is TRBD1 (5 bases). In germline, CDR1 is LGHNA, CDR2 YSLEER. This CDR3 contains 15 residues. Deletions cut 1 base from V and 3 bases from J, with 11 bases between. The DNA of the CDR3 is TGCGCCAGCAGCCAAGGCAAGGGGCGGACAGATACGCAGTATTTT. Protein sequence: CASSQGKGRTDTQYF.

This clonotype was seen only a few times. At one boundary the junction diverges from the germline segment, which might be a read error. The chain uses TRBV13 and TRBJ2-1; TRBD2 aligns across 8 bases. This CDR3 comprises 14 residues. Germline V gene sequence: CDR1 PRHDT, CDR2 FYEKMQ (reference sequence). This chain's CDR3 is CASSPSGRALVSVF. Here the CDR3 DNA reads TGTGCCAGCAGCCCATCCGGGAGGGCCTTAGTCTCAGTCTTC.

Ten or more counts support this clonotype. The chain's CDR3 is CASSSGQGDTEAFF. The CDR3, as DNA: TGCGCCAGCAGCTCCGGACAGGGAGACACTGAAGCTTTCTTT. V is TRBV5-1 and J is TRBJ1-1; TRBD1 matches at 8 bases. Unmatched junction bases numbered 4, after V lost 3 bases and J lost 3 bases. The germline V gene has CDR1 SGHRS and CDR2 YFSETQ. The CDR3 loop spans 14 amino acids.

J is TRBJ2-7 and V is TRBV5-1; 8 bases line up with TRBD1. CDR1 SGHRS and CDR2 YFSETQ come from the germline V gene. The CDR3 totals 14 residues. The J segment lost 2 bases and the V segment lost 4 bases, leaving 5 bases of the junction unmatched. Here the CDR3 reads CASSRGQAPYEQYF. The CDR3 coding sequence is TGCGCCAGCAGCCGGGGACAGGCGCCCTACGAGCAGTACTTC. Full variable domain (missing parts from reference TRBV5-1 and TRBJ2-7): KAGVTQTPRYLIKTRGQQVTLSCSPISGHRSVSWYQQTPGQGLQFLFEYFSETQRNKGNFPGRFSGRQFSNSRSEMNVSTLELGDSALYLCASSRGQAPYEQYFGPGTRLTVT.

There are many counts of this clonotype. The chain has TRBV24-1 and TRBJ2-7; D is perhaps TRBD2 (5 bases). This CDR3 comprises 15 residues. Germline V gene sequence: CDR1 KGHDR, CDR2 SFDVKD. Trimming shortened V by 2 bases and J by 4 bases, and 14 bases separated the two germline ends. The CDR3: CATSDSRTAAYEQYF. CDR3 coding DNA: TGTGCCACCAGTGATTCCCGGACTGCGGCTTACGAGCAGTACTTC.

The CDR3 spells CASSQEGGEQYF. In DNA, the CDR3 is TGTGCCAGCAGTCAGGAGGGAGGCGAGCAGTACTTC. The J gene is TRBJ2-7, the V gene TRBV6-6; TRBD2 is a possible D gene (6 bases). The V end was cut by 5 bases, the J end by 6 bases, with 11 bases between. Germline CDR1 reads MNHNY; CDR2 reads SVGAGI (reference sequence). The CDR3 covers 12 residues.

This clonotype was recorded a few times. The V call is TRBV27, the J call TRBJ2-7; D possibly corresponds to TRBD2 (5 bases). CDR1 and CDR2 from the germline V gene are MNHEY and SMNVEV (reference sequence). Between the trimmed V and J ends, which lost 6 bases and 3 bases, there was a span of 15 bases. The CDR3 is 14 residues long. CDR3 DNA: TGTGCCAGCAGACGGACTTCCCCCCTCTACGAGCAGTACTTC. The encoded protein is CASRRTSPLYEQYF.

This clonotype was detected a few times. The rearrangement uses TRBV7-6 and TRBJ2-1, with TRBD2 matching 8 bases. The junction had 3 bases not matched to a gene; V was cut back by 1 base and J by 7 bases. This CDR3 has 14 amino acids. CDR1 is SGHVS, CDR2 FNYEAQ, per germline. The CDR3 loop is CASSLDGTRNEQFF. In nucleotides, the CDR3 is TGTGCCAGCAGCTTAGACGGGACTAGAAATGAGCAGTTCTTC.

V usage is TRBV7-9 and J usage is TRBJ2-3, with 7 nucleotides matching TRBD1. Germline V gene sequence: CDR1 SEHNR, CDR2 FQNEAQ (reference sequence). V gave up 2 bases and J gave up 2 bases; unmatched junction bases: 10. The CDR3 runs 17 residues. The CDR3 sequence: CASSLWGSGQHTDTQYF. In DNA, the CDR3 is TGTGCCAGCAGCTTATGGGGCTCGGGACAGCACACAGATACGCAGTATTTT. The complete variable domain, with remaining parts taken from reference TRBV7-9 and TRBJ2-3, reads DTGVSQNPRHKITKRGQNVTFRCDPISEHNRLYWYRQTLGQGPEFLTYFQNEAQLEKSRLLSDRFSAERPKGSFSTLEIQRTEQGDSAMYLCASSLWGSGQHTDTQYFGPGTRLTVL.

This clonotype was recorded once. The chain recombines TRBV27 with TRBJ2-7; D unclear. Trimming stripped 0 bases from V and 1 base from J, with 10 bases between. The CDR3 spans 15 residues. From germline, CDR1 is MNHEY and CDR2 SMNVEV (reference sequence). Here the CDR3 DNA reads TGTGCCAGCAGTTTATCGTTGTCCAGGTCCTACGAGCAGTACTTC. Translation: CASSLSLSRSYEQYF.

This clonotype was seen at least ten times. V usage is TRBV7-2 and J usage is TRBJ2-2, with TRBD1 matching over 9 bases. This CDR3 is built from 15 residues. V shed 5 bases and J 6 bases; nucleotides not matched to a gene: 7. Germline values: CDR1 SGHTA, CDR2 FQGNSA. The CDR3 region has the DNA TGTGCCAGCAGCCGCAGGACAGGGGTAGCCGGGGAGCTGTTTTTT. This translates into CASSRRTGVAGELFF.

This clonotype was counted at least ten times. The chain is built from TRBV9 and TRBJ2-5; weak D call: TRBD2 (5 bases). The V gene lost 0 bases and the J gene lost 7 bases, with 10 bases spanning the gap. The CDR3 has 13 amino acids. CDR1 and CDR2 (germline): SGDLS, YYNGEE. CDR3 nucleotide sequence: TGTGCCAGCAGCGTAGCTACGGGGAGGACCCAGTACTTC. This encodes CASSVATGRTQYF.

This clonotype came up many times. The V call is TRBV28, the J call TRBJ2-7, with TRBD2 matching over 7 bases. There are 15 residues in the CDR3. Germline CDR1 and CDR2: MDHEN and SYDVKM. With 7 bases clipped from V and 3 bases from J, the junction kept 12 bases outside the gene matches. CDR3 loop: CASTPGEGTSYEQYF. CDR3 coding DNA: TGTGCCAGCACTCCTGGGGAGGGGACCAGCTACGAGCAGTACTTC.

In its sample, this clonotype was seen a few times. The rearrangement uses TRBV6-5 and TRBJ1-1; D may be TRBD1 (6 bases). This CDR3 contains 13 residues. Trimming left V 6 bases short and J 9 bases short, with 17 bases between. The germline V gene encodes CDR1 MNHEY and CDR2 SVGAGI. The CDR3 protein is CASRPKGGLQAFF. For the CDR3, the DNA is TGTGCCAGCAGACCGAAGGGGGGTCTGCAAGCTTTCTTT.

This clonotype was recorded a few times. The chain uses TRBV6-6 and TRBJ2-7; 7 nucleotides match TRBD1. Germline-derived CDR1 and CDR2 are MNHNY and SVGAGI (reference sequence). V shed 3 bases and J 2 bases; nucleotides not matched to a gene: 4. The CDR3 covers 14 residues. CDR3 region: CASSYTGTAYEQYF. As DNA, the CDR3 is TGTGCCAGCAGTTATACCGGGACAGCCTACGAGCAGTACTTC.

There are a few counts of this clonotype. This sequence joins TRBV18 and TRBJ2-3, with D possibly being TRBD2 (6 bases). In germline, CDR1 is KGHSH, CDR2 LQKENI. The CDR3 totals 16 residues. Between the trimmed V and J ends, which lost 3 bases and 3 bases, there was a span of 16 bases. The CDR3 loop is CASSPPSGRSTDTQYF. The CDR3 nucleotides read TGTGCCAGCTCACCCCCGAGCGGGCGATCGACAGATACGCAGTATTTT.

This chain joins TRBV4-2 and TRBJ1-3, with a weak D call TRBD1 (5 bases). The CDR3 runs to 16 residues. Trimming removed 0 bases at V and 3 bases at J, with 12 bases between. Germline V CDR1 and CDR2: LGHNA, YNFKEQ. The CDR3 nucleotides read TGTGCCAGCAGCCAAGATTTGGGGGTAATTGGAAACACCATATATTTT. This gives the protein CASSQDLGVIGNTIYF.

This sequence joins TRBV7-6 and TRBJ2-1; TRBD1 or TRBD2 may be the D gene (5 bases each). V shed 6 bases and J shed 14 bases, with 23 bases lying between them. From germline, CDR1 is SGHVS and CDR2 FNYEAQ. The CDR3 loop spans 14 amino acids. Here the CDR3 reads CASRPGTLPWLEFF. The CDR3 region has the DNA TGTGCCAGCAGGCCCGGGACGCTCCCGTGGCTGGAGTTCTTC.

The rearrangement uses TRBV6-5 and TRBJ1-2, with D possibly TRBD1 on 6 matching bases. CDR1 is MNHEY and CDR2 is SVGAGI in the germline V gene. The V and J ends lost 7 bases and 0 bases respectively, with 12 bases between them. This CDR3 has 14 residues. The CDR3 nucleotides are TGTGCCAGCACCTCAGGGACAACTAACTATGGCTACACCTTC. This translates into CASTSGTTNYGYTF.

This sequence joins TRBV7-2 and TRBJ2-7; no definite D call. The CDR3 loop spans 15 amino acids. Between the trimmed V and J ends, which lost 1 base and 6 bases, there was a span of 16 bases. In germline, CDR1 is SGHTA, CDR2 FQGNSA. The DNA of the CDR3 is TGTGCCAGCAGCTTAGTAGGCTATCCTCTTGGCGAGCAGTACTTC. It yields the protein CASSLVGYPLGEQYF.

In its sample, this clonotype was seen a few times. J is TRBJ2-2 and V is TRBV6-5; D might be TRBD2 (6 bases). This CDR3 has 13 residues. Germline-derived CDR1 and CDR2 are MNHEY and SVGAGI. Trimming shortened V by 0 bases and J by 8 bases, and 7 bases separated the two germline ends. The DNA of the CDR3 is TGTGCCAGCAGTTACTCTGCGGGAGGGGAGCTGTTTTTT. It specifies CASSYSAGGELFF.

The rearrangement links TRBV10-2 to TRBJ1-5; D is ambiguous. The CDR3 loop spans 15 amino acids. CDR1 is WSHSY, CDR2 SAAADI, per germline. V lost 0 bases and J lost 0, with 6 bases in between. This CDR3 is CASSESTYSNQPQHF. The CDR3 nucleotides read TGCGCCAGCAGTGAGTCGACGTATAGCAATCAGCCCCAGCATTTT.

This clonotype showed up many times. The V gene is TRBV6-1, the J gene TRBJ2-5; D possibly corresponds to TRBD1 (7 bases). The CDR3 extends over 15 amino acids. V shed 10 bases and J shed 1 base, with 19 bases lying between them. CDR1 MNHNS and CDR2 SASEGT come from the germline V gene. The CDR3 reads CATSRQGLSQETQYF. The DNA for the CDR3 is TGTGCCACCTCTAGACAGGGACTGTCCCAAGAGACCCAGTACTTC.

This clonotype appeared many times. The chain combines TRBV13 with TRBJ2-2; D is perhaps TRBD1 or TRBD2 (5 bases each). Trimming removed 3 bases at V and 4 bases at J, with 9 bases between. Germline CDR1 reads PRHDT; CDR2 reads FYEKMQ (reference sequence). This CDR3 contains 14 residues. Written as DNA, the CDR3 is TGTGCCAGCAGCTTCGGGACCGCCACCGGGGAGCTGTTTTTT. Translation gives CASSFGTATGELFF.

This clonotype showed up just a few times. This chain connects TRBV7-9 to TRBJ1-1; 9 nucleotides agree with TRBD1. CDR3 length: 14 residues. V gave up 4 bases and J gave up 6 bases; unmatched junction bases: 6. The germline CDR1 and CDR2 sequences are SEHNR and FQNEAQ (reference sequence). This CDR3 is CASSSTGGRAEAFF. CDR3 nucleotide sequence: TGTGCCAGCAGCTCGACAGGGGGTCGGGCTGAAGCTTTCTTT.

This clonotype was counted between two and nine times. The gene calls are TRBV7-6 and TRBJ2-3; D not certain. The V gene lost 0 bases and the J gene lost 2 bases, with 3 bases spanning the gap. The CDR3 covers 13 residues. The germline CDR1 and CDR2 sequences are SGHVS and FNYEAQ. The DNA of the CDR3 is TGTGCCAGCAGCTTAGCGGTCACAGATACGCAGTATTTT. As protein: CASSLAVTDTQYF.